The clone carrying this T cell receptor (beta chain) showed up many times. Its antigen remains unidentified. With V trimmed by 6 bases and J by 6 bases, 9 bases remained unmatched. CDR3 size: 14 residues. This entry comes from a study of CD8 T cells in ankylosing spondylitis. Findings of the study overall: Earlier work had already found some motif variants in reactive arthritis synovial fluid and blood. Eight or nine highly homologous variants made up a TCR beta motif that seemed to typify ankylosing spondylitis blood.

Scientists made TCR beta libraries using quantitative 5'-RACE with molecular barcodes. MiXCR, applied by TCRdb to the 5' RACE reads, yields one record per CDR3 protein. This table holds more than 500,000 distinct CDR3 sequences, about 5.4% found once. This rearrangement joins TRBV12-3 or TRBV12-4 to TRBJ2-3; 7 bases are shared with TRBD1. This clonotype was obtained from a male donor with ankylosing spondylitis. Sequenced input: blood, either unsorted or a sorted T cell fraction (not recorded which). The chain's CDR3 is CASRDDTGADTQYF. In DNA form, the CDR3 reads TGTGCCAGCAGGGACGATACAGGGGCCGATACGCAGTATTTT.